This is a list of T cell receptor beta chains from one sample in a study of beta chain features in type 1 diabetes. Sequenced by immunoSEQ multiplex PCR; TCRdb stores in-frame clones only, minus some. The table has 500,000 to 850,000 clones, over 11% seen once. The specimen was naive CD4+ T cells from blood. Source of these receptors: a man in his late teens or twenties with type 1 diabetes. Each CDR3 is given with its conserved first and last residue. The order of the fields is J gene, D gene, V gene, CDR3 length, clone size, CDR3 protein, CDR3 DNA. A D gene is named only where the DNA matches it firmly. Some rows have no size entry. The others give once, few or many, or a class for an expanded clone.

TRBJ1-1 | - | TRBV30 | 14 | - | CAWRPGSRGPEAFF | TGTGCCTGGAGGCCCGGTTCGAGAGGGCCTGAAGCTTTCTTT
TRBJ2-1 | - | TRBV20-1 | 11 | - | CSASPYNEQFF | TGCAGTGCTAGCCCCTACAATGAGCAGTTCTTC
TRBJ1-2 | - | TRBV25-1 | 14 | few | CASSMTPPLYGYTF | TGTGCCAGCAGTATGACACCTCCTCTCTATGGCTACACCTTC
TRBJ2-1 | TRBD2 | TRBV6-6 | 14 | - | CATLLAGAYNEQFF | TGTGCCACCCTACTAGCGGGAGCGTACAATGAGCAGTTCTTC
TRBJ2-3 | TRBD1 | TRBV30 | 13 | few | CAWSLRDRGTQYF | TGTGCCTGGAGTCTAAGGGACAGGGGTACGCAGTATTTT
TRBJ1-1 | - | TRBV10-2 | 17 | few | CASSESIGEWRNTEAFF | TGCGCCAGCAGTGAGTCAATAGGGGAATGGAGGAACACTGAAGCTTTCTTT
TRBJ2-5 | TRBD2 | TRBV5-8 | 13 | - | CASSTSGSWTQYF | TGTGCCAGCAGTACTAGCGGGAGTTGGACCCAGTACTTC
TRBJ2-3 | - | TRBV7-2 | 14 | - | CASSSYLRTDTQYF | TGTGCCAGCAGCTCCTACCTTCGGACAGATACGCAGTATTTT
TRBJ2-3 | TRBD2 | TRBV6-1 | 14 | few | CASSERLAGDTQYF | TGTGCCAGCAGTGAAAGACTAGCGGGAGATACGCAGTATTTT
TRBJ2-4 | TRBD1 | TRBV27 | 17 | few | CASSLLGTGGWGYIQYF | TGTGCCAGCAGTCTACTCGGGACAGGGGGTTGGGGCTACATTCAGTACTTC
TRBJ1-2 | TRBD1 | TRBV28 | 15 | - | CASNSPTGGLGGYTF | TGTGCCAGCAATTCCCCGACAGGGGGCCTGGGTGGCTACACCTTC
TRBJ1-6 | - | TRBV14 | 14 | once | CASSQGHGNSPLHF | TGTGCCAGCAGCCAAGGTCACGGGAATTCACCCCTCCACTTT
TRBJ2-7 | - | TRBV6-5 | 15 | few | CASSYSSTGRYEQYF | TGTGCCAGCAGTTACTCGTCCACAGGGCGCTACGAGCAGTACTTC
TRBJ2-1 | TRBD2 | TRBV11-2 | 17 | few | CASSLFGAGGFGNEQFF | TGTGCCAGCAGCTTATTCGGAGCGGGAGGGTTCGGCAATGAGCAGTTCTTC
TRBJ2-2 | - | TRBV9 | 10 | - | CATPTGELFF | TGTGCCACCCCCACCGGGGAGCTGTTTTTT
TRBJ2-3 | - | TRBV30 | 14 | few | CAWSVSVSTDTQYF | TGTGCCTGGAGTGTATCAGTTTCCACAGATACGCAGTATTTT
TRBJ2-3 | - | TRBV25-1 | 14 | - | CASSERGYTDTQYF | TGTGCCAGCAGTGAACGCGGGTACACAGATACGCAGTATTTT
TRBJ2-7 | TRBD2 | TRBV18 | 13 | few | CASSLGLAGEQYF | TGTGCCAGCTCACTAGGACTAGCAGGCGAGCAGTACTTC
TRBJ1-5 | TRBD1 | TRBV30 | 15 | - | CAWSLRDRYNQPQHF | TGTGCCTGGAGTCTCCGGGACAGGTACAATCAGCCCCAGCATTTT
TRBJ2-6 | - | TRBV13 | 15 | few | CASSTPGAGANVLTF | TGTGCCAGCAGCACCCCGGGGGCTGGGGCCAACGTCCTGACTTTC